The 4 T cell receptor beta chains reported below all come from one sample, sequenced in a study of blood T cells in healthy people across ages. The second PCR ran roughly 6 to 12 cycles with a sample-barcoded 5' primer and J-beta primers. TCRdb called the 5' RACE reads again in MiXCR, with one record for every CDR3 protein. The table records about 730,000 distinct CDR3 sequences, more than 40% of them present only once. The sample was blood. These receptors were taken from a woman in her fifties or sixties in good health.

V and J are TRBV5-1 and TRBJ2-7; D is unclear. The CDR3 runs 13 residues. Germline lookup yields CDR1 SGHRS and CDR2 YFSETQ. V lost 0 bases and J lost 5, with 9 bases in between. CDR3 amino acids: CASSLGPLDEQYF. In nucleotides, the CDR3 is TGCGCCAGCAGCTTGGGTCCCTTGGACGAGCAGTACTTC.

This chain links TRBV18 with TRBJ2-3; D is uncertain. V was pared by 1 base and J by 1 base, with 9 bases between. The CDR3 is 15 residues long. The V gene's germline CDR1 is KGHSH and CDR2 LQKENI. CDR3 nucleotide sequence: TGTGCCAGCTCACCACTCCCAACCGGCACAGATACGCAGTATTTT. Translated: CASSPLPTGTDTQYF.

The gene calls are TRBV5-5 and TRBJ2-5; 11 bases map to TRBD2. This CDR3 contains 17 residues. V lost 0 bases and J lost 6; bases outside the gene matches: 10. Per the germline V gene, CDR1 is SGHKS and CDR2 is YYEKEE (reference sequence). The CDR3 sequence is CASSLDSSGGKGKTQYF. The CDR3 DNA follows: TGTGCCAGCAGCTTGGACTCTAGCGGGGGGAAAGGAAAGACCCAGTACTTC.

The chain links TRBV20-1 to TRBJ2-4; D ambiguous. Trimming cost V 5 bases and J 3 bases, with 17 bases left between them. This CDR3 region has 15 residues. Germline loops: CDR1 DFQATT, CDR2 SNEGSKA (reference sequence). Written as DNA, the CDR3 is TGCAGTGCTCTCTATGTCGGCAGCAACAAAAACATTCAGTACTTC. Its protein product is CSALYVGSNKNIQYF.